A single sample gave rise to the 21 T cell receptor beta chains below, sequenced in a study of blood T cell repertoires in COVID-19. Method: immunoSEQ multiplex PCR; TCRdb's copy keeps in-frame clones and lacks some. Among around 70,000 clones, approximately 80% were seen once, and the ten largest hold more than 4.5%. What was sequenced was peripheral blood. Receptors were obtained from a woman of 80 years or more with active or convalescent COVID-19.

CDR3 residues: CASSLGFGGWDTQYF. The CDR3, as DNA: TGTGCCAGCAGCCTCGGGTTTGGGGGGTGGGATACGCAGTATTTT. The chain uses TRBV5-5 and TRBJ2-3; tentatively, D is TRBD2 (6 bases). The CDR3 is 15 residues long. From germline, CDR1 is SGHKS and CDR2 YYEKEE (reference sequence). The germline V and J ends were trimmed by 4 bases and 6 bases, with 18 bases remaining between them.

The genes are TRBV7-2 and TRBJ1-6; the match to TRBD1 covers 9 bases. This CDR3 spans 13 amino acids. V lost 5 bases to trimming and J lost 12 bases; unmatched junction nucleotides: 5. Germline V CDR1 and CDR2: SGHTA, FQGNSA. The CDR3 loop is CASSTGQGGPLHF. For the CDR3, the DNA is TGTGCCAGCAGCACGGGACAGGGAGGACCCCTCCACTTT.

CDR3 in DNA: TGTGCTAGTGGTTTGGTATCCTTTGAGCAGTTCTTC. It encodes CASGLVSFEQFF. This chain links TRBV12-5 with TRBJ2-1; D unclear. The CDR3 sequence is 12 residues long. V lost 0 bases and J 9 bases, leaving 6 bases between the germline ends. Germline V gives CDR1 LGHNT, CDR2 FRNRAP. Filled out from reference TRBV12-5 and TRBJ2-1, the complete variable domain reads DARVTQTPRHKVTEMGQEVTMRCQPILGHNTVFWYRQTMMQGLELLAYFRNRAPLDDSGMPKDRFSAEMPDATLATLKIQPSEPRDSAVYFCASGLVSFEQFFGPGTRLTVL.

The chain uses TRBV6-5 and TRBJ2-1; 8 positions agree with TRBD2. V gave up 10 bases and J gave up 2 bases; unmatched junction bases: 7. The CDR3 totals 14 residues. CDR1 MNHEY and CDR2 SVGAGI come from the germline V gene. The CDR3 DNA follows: TGTGCCACTCAGCGGGAGCTCACCTACAATGAGCAGTTCTTC. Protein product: CATQRELTYNEQFF.

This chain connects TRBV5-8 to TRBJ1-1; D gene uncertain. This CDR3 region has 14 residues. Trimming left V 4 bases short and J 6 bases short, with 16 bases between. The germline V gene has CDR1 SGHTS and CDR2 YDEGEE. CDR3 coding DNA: TGTGCCAGCAGCCCCCCGGGAGGACGTCCTGAAGCTTTCTTT. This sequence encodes CASSPPGGRPEAFF. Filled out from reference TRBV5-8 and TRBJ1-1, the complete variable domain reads EAGVTQSPTHLIKTRGQQATLRCSPISGHTSVYWYQQALGLGLQFLLWYDEGEERNRGNFPPRFSGRQFPNYSSELNVNALELEDSALYLCASSPPGGRPEAFFGQGTRLTVV.

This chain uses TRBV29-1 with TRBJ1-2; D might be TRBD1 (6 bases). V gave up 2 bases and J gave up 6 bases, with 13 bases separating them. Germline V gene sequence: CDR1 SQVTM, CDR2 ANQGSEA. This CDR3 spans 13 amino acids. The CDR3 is CSVETTGSDGYTF. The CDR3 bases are TGCAGCGTTGAAACGACAGGCTCTGATGGCTACACCTTC.

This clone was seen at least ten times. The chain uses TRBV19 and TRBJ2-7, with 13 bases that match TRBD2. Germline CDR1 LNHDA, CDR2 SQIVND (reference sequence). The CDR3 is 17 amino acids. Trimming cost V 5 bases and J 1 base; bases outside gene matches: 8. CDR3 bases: TGTGCCAGTAGTCCTCCGGGACTAGCGGGACGATCCTACGAGCAGTACTTC. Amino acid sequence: CASSPPGLAGRSYEQYF.

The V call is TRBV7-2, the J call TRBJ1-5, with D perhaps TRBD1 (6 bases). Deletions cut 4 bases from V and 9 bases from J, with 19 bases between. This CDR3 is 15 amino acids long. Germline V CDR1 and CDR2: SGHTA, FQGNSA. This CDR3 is CASSSRKQGEGPQHF. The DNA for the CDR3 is TGTGCCAGCAGCTCCCGAAAACAGGGCGAGGGGCCCCAGCATTTT.

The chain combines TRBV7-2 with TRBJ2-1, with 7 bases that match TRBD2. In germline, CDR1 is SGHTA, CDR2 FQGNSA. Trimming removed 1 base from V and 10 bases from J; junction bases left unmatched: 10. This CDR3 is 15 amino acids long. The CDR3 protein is CASSLGTGGRWEQFF. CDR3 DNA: TGTGCCAGCAGCTTAGGAACTGGCGGGAGATGGGAGCAGTTCTTC.

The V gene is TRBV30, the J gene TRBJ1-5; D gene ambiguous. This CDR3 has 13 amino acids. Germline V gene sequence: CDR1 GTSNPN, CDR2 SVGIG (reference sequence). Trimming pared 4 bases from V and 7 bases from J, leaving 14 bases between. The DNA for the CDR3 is TGTGCCTGGACGGCGGGAACGGGGCAGCCCCAGCATTTT. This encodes CAWTAGTGQPQHF.

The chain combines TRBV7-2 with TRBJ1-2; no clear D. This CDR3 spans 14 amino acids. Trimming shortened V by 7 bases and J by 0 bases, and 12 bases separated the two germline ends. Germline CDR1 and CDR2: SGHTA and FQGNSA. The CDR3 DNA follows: TGTGCCAGCACCCTTGGAGGATCTAACTATGGCTACACCTTC. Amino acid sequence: CASTLGGSNYGYTF.

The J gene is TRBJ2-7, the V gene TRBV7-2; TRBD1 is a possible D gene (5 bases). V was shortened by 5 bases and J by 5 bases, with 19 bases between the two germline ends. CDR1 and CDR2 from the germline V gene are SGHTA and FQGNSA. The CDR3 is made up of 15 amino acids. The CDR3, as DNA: TGTGCCAGCAGCCTTCAAGGTAGGGGAAGTAACGAGCAGTACTTC. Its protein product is CASSLQGRGSNEQYF.

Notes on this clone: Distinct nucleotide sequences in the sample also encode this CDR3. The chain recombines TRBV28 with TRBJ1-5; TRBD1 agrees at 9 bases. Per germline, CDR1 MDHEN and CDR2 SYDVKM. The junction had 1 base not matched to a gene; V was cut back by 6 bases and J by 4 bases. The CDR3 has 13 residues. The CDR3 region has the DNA TGTGCCAGCAGGACAGGGGGTAATCAGCCCCAGCATTTT. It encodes CASRTGGNQPQHF.

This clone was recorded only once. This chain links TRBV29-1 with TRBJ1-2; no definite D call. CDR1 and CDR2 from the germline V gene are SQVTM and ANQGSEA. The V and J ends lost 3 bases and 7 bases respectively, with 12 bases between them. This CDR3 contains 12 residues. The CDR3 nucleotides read TGCAGCGTTGAGCGGTCAGACCGTGGCTACACCTTC. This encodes CSVERSDRGYTF.

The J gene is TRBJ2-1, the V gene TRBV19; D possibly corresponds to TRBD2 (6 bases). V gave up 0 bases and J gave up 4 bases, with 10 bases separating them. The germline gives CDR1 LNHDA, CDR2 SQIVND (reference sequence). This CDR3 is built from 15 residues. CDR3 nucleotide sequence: TGTGCCAGTAGTATAGATGCGGGGACGTACAATGAGCAGTTCTTC. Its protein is CASSIDAGTYNEQFF.

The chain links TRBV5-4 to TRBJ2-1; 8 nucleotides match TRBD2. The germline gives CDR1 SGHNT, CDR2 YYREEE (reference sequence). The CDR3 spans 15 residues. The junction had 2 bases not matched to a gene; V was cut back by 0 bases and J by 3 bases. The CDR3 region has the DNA TGTGCCAGCAGCTTGGGTAGCGGGAACTACAATGAGCAGTTCTTC. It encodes CASSLGSGNYNEQFF.

CDR3 region: CATSPAGRPSYEQYF. DNA of the CDR3: TGTGCCACCAGCCCAGCGGGTAGGCCGTCCTACGAGCAGTACTTC. This chain links TRBV15 with TRBJ2-7, with D perhaps matching TRBD2 (6 bases). There are 15 residues in the CDR3. V was trimmed by 5 bases and J by 1 base, leaving 15 bases between them. Per the germline V gene, CDR1 is LNHNV and CDR2 is YYDKDF (reference sequence).

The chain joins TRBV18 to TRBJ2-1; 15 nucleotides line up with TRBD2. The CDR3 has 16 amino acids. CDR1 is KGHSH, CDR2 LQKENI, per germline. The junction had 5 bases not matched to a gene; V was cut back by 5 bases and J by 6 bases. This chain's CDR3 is CASSTRTSGRGNEQFF. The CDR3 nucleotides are TGTGCCAGCTCAACTCGGACTAGCGGGAGGGGCAATGAGCAGTTCTTC. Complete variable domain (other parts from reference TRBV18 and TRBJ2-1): NAGVMQNPRHLVRRRGQEARLRCSPMKGHSHVYWYRQLPEEGLKFMVYLQKENIIDESGMPKERFSAEFPKEGPSILRIQQVVRGDSAAYFCASSTRTSGRGNEQFFGPGTRLTVL.

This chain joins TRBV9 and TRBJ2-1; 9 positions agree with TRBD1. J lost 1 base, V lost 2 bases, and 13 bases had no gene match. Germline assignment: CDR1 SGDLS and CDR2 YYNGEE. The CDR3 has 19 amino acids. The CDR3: CASSVGQGFPLGSYNEQFF. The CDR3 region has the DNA TGTGCCAGCAGCGTCGGACAGGGGTTCCCCCTCGGGTCCTACAATGAGCAGTTCTTC. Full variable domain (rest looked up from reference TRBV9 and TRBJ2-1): DSGVTQTPKHLITATGQRVTLRCSPRSGDLSVYWYQQSLDQGLQFLIQYYNGEERAKGNILERFSAQQFPDLHSELNLSSLELGDSALYFCASSVGQGFPLGSYNEQFFGPGTRLTVL.

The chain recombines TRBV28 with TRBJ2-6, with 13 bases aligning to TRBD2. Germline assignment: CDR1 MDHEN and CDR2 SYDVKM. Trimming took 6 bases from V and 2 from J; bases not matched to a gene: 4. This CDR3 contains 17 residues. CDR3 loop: CASRPLAGGPGANVLTF. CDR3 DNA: TGTGCCAGCAGACCACTAGCGGGAGGGCCTGGGGCCAACGTCCTGACTTTC.

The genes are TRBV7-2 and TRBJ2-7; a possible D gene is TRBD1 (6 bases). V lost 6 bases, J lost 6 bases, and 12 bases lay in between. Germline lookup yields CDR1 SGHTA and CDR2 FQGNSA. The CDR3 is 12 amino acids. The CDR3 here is CASSGRGPEQYF. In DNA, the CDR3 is TGTGCCAGCAGTGGCAGGGGACCCGAGCAGTACTTC.